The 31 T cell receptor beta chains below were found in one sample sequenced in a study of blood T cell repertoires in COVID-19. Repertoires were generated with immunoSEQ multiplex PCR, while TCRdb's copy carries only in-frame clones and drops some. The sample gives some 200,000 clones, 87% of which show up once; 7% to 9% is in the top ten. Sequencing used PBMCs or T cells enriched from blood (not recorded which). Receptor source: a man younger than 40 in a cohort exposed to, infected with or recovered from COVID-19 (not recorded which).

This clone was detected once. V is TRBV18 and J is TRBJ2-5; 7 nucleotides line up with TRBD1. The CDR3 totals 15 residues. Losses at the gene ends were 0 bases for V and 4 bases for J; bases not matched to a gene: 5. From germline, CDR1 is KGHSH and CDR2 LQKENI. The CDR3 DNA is TGTGCCAGCTCACCACCGCAGACAGGGCCAGAGACCCAGTACTTC. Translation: CASSPPQTGPETQYF.

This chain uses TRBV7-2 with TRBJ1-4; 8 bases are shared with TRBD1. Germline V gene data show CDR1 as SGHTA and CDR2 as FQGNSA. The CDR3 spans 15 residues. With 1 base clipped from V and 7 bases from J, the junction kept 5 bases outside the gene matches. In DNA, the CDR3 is TGTGCCAGCAGCTTAGTGGCAGGGGGCGGTGAAAAACTGTTTTTT. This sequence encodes CASSLVAGGGEKLFF.

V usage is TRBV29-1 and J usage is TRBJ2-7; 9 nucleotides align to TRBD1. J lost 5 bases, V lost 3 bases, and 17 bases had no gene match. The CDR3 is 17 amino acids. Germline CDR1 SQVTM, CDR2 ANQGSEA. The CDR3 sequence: CSVDGPLSGTGSHEQYF. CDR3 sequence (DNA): TGCAGCGTTGACGGGCCCCTATCCGGGACAGGGAGTCACGAGCAGTACTTC.

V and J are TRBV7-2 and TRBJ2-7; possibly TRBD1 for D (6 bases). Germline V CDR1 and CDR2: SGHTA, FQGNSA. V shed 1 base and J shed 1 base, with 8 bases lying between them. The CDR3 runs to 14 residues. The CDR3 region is CASSLEQGSYEQYF. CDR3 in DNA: TGTGCCAGCAGCTTAGAGCAGGGGTCCTACGAGCAGTACTTC.

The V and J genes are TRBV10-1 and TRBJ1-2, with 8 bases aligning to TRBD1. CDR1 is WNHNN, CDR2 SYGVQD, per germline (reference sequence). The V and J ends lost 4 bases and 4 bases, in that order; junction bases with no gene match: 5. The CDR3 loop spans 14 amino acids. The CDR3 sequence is CASSVPQGAYGYTF. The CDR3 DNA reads TGCGCCAGCAGTGTGCCCCAGGGGGCCTATGGCTACACCTTC.

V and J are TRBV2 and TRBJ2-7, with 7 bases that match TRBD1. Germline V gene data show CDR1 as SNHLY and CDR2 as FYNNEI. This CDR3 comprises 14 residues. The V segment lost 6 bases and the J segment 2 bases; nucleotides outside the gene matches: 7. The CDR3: CASSVDRAAYEQYF. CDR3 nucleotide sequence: TGTGCCAGCAGCGTCGACAGGGCCGCCTACGAGCAGTACTTC.

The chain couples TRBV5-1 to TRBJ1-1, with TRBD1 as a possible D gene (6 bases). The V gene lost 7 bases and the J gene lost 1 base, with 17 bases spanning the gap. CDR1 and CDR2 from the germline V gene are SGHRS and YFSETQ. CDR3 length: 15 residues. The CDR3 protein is CASASGGARNTEAFF. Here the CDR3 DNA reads TGCGCCAGCGCGTCTGGGGGGGCGAGGAACACTGAAGCTTTCTTT.

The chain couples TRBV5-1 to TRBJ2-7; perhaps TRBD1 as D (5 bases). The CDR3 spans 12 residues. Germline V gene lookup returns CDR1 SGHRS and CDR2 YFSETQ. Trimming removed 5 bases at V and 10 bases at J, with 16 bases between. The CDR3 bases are TGCGCCAGCAGTTATTCTAGGGGAAGACAGTACTTC. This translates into CASSYSRGRQYF.

CDR3 sequence (DNA): TGTGCCAGCAGGGTAGACAGCCTCGCAACCTACGAGCAGTACTTC. Translating gives CASRVDSLATYEQYF. This rearrangement joins TRBV28 to TRBJ2-7, with D perhaps TRBD1 (5 bases). Between the trimmed V and J ends, which lost 6 bases and 2 bases, there was a span of 17 bases. In germline, CDR1 is MDHEN, CDR2 SYDVKM. The CDR3 is 15 amino acids.

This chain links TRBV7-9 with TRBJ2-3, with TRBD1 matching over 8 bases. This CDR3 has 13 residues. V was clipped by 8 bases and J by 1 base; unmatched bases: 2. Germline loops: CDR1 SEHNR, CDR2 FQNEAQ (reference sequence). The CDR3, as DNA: TGTGCCAGCGGGACAGGAGGCACAGATACGCAGTATTTT. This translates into CASGTGGTDTQYF.

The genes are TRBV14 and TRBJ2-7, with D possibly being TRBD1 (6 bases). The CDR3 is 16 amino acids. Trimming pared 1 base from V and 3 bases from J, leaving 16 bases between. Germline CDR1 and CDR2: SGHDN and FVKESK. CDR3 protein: CASSQVLQGKVYEQYF. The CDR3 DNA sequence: TGTGCCAGCAGCCAAGTTCTACAGGGAAAGGTCTACGAGCAGTACTTC.

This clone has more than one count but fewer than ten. This CDR3 is CASSFLTAAGTEAFF. The CDR3 DNA is TGTGCCAGCAGCTTTTTGACAGCCGCTGGCACTGAAGCTTTCTTT. The chain employs TRBV5-6 and TRBJ1-1; possibly TRBD1 for D (5 bases). V was cut by 2 bases and J by 4 bases, with 15 bases left in between. The CDR3 consists of 15 residues. Germline CDR1 is SGHDT and CDR2 is YYEEEE.

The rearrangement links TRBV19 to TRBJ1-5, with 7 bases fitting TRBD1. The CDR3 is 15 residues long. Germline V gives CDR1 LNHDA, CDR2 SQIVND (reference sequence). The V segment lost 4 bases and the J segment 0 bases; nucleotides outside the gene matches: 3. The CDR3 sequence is CASSTRDSSNQPQHF. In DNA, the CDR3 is TGTGCCAGTAGTACCCGGGACAGTAGCAATCAGCCCCAGCATTTT.

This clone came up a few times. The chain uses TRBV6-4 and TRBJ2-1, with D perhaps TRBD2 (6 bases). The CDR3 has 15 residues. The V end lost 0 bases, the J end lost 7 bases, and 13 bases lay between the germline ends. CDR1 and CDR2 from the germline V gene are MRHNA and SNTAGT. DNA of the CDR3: TGTGCCAGCAGTGACTCGGGGGGAGTAGGTAATGAGCAGTTCTTC. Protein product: CASSDSGGVGNEQFF.

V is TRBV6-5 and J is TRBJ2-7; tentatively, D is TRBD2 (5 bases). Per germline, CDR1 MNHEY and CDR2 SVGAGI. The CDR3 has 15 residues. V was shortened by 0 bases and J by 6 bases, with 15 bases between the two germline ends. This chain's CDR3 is CASSYSWESTGEQYF. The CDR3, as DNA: TGTGCCAGCAGTTACTCGTGGGAGAGTACGGGCGAGCAGTACTTC.

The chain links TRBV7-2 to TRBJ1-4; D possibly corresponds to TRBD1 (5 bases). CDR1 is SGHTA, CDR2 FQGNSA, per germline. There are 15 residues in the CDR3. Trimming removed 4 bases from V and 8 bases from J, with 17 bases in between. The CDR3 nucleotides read TGTGCCAGCAGCTCAGGGCCCAGAAGGAACGAAAAACTGTTTTTT. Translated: CASSSGPRRNEKLFF.

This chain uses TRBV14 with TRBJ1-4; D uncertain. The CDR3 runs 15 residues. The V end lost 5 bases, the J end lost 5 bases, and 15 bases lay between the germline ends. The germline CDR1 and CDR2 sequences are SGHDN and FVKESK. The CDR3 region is CASSSAGRSNEKLFF. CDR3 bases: TGTGCCAGCAGCTCAGCGGGCAGGTCCAATGAAAAACTGTTTTTT.

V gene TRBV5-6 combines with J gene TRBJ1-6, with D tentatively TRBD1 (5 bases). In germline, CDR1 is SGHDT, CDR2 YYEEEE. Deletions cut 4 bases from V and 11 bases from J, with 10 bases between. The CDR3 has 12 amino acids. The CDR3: CASSRVGPPLHF. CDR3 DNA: TGTGCCAGCAGCCGTGTGGGGCCACCCCTCCACTTT.

This CDR3 reads CASSESLGRAEKLFF. For the CDR3, the DNA is TGTGCCAGCAGTGAAAGTTTGGGCAGGGCGGAAAAACTGTTTTTT. The rearrangement uses TRBV25-1 and TRBJ1-4, with D tentatively TRBD1 (5 bases). Trimming took 2 bases from V and 8 from J, leaving 15 bases between them. There are 15 residues in the CDR3. CDR1 is MGHDK, CDR2 SYGVNS, per germline.

CDR3 sequence: CASSYSRRINQPQHF. The CDR3 bases are TGTGCCAGCAGCTACTCACGGCGGATTAATCAGCCCCAGCATTTT. The gene calls are TRBV7-9 and TRBJ1-5; D gene unclear. The CDR3 is 15 amino acids. The V end was cut by 4 bases, the J end by 4 bases, with 14 bases between. The V gene's germline CDR1 is SEHNR and CDR2 FQNEAQ (reference sequence).

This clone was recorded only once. The CDR3 region has the DNA TGTGCCAGCAGCGGCCGCGGAGTCTCTGGGGCCAACGTCCTGACTTTC. It encodes CASSGRGVSGANVLTF. The chain uses TRBV5-4 and TRBJ2-6, with D unclear. The germline V and J ends were trimmed by 4 bases and 0 bases, with 11 bases remaining between them. Germline CDR1 and CDR2: SGHNT and YYREEE (reference sequence). The CDR3 contains 16 residues.

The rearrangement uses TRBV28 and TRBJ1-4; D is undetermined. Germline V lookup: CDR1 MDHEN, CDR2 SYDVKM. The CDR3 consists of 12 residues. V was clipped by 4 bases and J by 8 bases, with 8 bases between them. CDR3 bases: TGTGCCAGCAGTTCCCCTTTGGAAAAACTGTTTTTT. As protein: CASSSPLEKLFF.

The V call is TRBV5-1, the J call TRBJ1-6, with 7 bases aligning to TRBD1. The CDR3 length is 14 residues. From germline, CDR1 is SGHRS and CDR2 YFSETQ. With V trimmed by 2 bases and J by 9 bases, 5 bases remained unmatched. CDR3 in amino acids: CASSFAGTASPLHF. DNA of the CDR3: TGCGCCAGCAGCTTCGCCGGGACAGCTTCACCCCTCCACTTT.

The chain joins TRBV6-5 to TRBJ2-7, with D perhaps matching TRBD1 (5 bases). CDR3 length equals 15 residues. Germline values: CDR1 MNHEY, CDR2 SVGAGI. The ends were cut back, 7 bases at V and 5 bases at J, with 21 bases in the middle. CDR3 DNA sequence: TGTGCCAGCACTTCCCCCCAGGGCGGCTTACACGAGCAGTACTTC. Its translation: CASTSPQGGLHEQYF.

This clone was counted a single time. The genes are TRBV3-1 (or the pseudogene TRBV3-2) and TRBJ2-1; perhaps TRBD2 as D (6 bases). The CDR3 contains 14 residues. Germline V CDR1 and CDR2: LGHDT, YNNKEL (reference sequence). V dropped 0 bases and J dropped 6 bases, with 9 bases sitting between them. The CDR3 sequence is CASSQELGGNEQFF. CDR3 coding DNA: TGTGCCAGCAGCCAAGAGCTGGGGGGCAATGAGCAGTTCTTC.

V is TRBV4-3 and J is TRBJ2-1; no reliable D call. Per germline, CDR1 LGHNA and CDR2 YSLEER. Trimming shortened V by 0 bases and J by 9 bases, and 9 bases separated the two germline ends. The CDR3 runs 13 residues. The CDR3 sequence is CASSQETGGEQFF. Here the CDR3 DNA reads TGCGCCAGCAGCCAAGAAACCGGCGGTGAGCAGTTCTTC.

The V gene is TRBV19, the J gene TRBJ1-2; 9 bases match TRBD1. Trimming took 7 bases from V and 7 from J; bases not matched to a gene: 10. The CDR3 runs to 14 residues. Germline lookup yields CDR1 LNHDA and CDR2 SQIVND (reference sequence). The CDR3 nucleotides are TGTGCCAGTAAAGACCGGGACAGGGCATCTGGCTACACCTTC. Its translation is CASKDRDRASGYTF.

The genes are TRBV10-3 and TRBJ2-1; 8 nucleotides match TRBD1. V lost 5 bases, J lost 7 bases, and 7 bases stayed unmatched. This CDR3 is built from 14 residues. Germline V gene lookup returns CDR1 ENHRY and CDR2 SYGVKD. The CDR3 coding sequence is TGTGCCATCAGTAGGGGACAGGACCTAAATGAGCAGTTCTTC. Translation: CAISRGQDLNEQFF.

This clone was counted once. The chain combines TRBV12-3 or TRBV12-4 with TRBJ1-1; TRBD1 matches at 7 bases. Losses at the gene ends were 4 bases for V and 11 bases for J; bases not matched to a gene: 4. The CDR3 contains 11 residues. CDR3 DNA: TGTGCCAGCAGTTCCCCGACAGGGGCTTTCTTT. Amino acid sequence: CASSSPTGAFF.

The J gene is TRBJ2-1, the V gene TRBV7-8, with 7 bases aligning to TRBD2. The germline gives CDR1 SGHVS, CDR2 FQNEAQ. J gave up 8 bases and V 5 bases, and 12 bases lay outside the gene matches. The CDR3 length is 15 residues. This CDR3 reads CASSRGDLSSDEQFF. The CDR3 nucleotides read TGTGCCAGCAGCCGGGGGGACCTATCTAGCGATGAGCAGTTCTTC.

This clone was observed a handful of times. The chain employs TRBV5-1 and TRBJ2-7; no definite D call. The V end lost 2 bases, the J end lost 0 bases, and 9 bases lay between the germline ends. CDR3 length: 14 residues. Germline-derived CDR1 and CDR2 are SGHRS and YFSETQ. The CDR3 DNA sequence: TGCGCCAGCAGCTTAAGCGTAAACTCCTACGAGCAGTACTTC. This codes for CASSLSVNSYEQYF.